The text below deals with one TCR beta chain. Its antigen remains unidentified. This sample stems from a study of CD8 T cells in Susac syndrome. Findings of the study overall: None of the CD4+ T cell repertoires in Susac syndrome showed clonal expansion.

With V trimmed by 5 bases and J by 5 bases, 6 bases remained unmatched. The CDR3 extends over 15 amino acids. Germline lookup yields CDR1 SEHNR and CDR2 FQNEAQ (reference sequence). Reverse transcription used roughly 0.5 to 1 ug RNA and random hexamers. TCRdb passed the immunoSEQ multiplex PCR reads through MiXCR, listing each CDR3 protein once. The data hold tens of thousands of distinct CDR3 sequences, with about 93% observed a single time. Patients with Susac syndrome showed fulfilment of recently defined diagnostic criteria for definite or probable disease. The sequencing input was CD4+ T cells from PBMCs. The clonotype originates from a human donor with Susac syndrome. The V and J genes are TRBV7-9 and TRBJ1-5, with 10 bases lining up with TRBD1. The CDR3 reads CASSGPGQGYQPQHF. CDR3 nucleotides: TGTGCCAGCAGCGGGCCGGGACAGGGGTATCAGCCCCAGCATTTT.